This T cell receptor beta chain was obtained from a study of response to subunit inactivated influenza vaccine. Looked up from germline, CDR1 is DFQATT and CDR2 is SNEGSKA (reference sequence). This CDR3 is 14 amino acids long. With 3 bases removed from V and 4 bases from J, the gap between germline ends came to 13 bases. This clonotype was picked up a small number of times. TCRdb ran MiXCR on the RT-PCR reads and lists one entry per CDR3 protein. The sample gives 500,000 to 700,000 distinct CDR3 sequences, under 30% of which show up once; 2.5% to 3% is in the top ten. This same sample was also taken into another study, of T cells expressing NK-cell markers. This second study notes: Making the TCR beta cDNA relied on 5'RACE template switching with UMIs. Repertoires of TCR beta were obtained from T cells sorted as CD3+CD56+NKG2C+, CD3+CD56+NKG2C- and CD3+CD56-NKG2C+. Expanded NKG2C+ T cell clones were not confirmed as HCMV-specific.

This receptor was taken from a man in his forties or fifties who received an inactivated influenza vaccine. The chain carries TRBV20-1 and TRBJ2-1; D perhaps matches TRBD2 (5 bases). This material consisted of CD4+ T cells sorted from PBMCs, taken 12 days after vaccination. The CDR3 region is CSARGQQRYNEQFF. The CDR3 bases are TGCAGTGCTAGGGGTCAACAGCGGTACAATGAGCAGTTCTTC.